This T cell receptor beta chain was retrieved from a study of T cells after yellow fever vaccination. On the study more broadly: In the case of low-cell-number fractions, SMART-Seq v4 Ultra Low Input was used for preparation. Notes on the study in general: Most primary-vaccination clones recurred post-booster (roughly 96% CD4, roughly 87% CD8).

The study made its TCR cDNA through 5'RACE template switching. That step introduced a universal primer site along with UMIs. TCRdb redid the calling of the 5' RACE reads with MiXCR, one entry per CDR3 protein. The sample lists some 150,000 distinct CDR3 sequences, under 8% occurring once. In its sample, this clonotype was seen many times. Its antigen is unidentified. This clonotype originated in a man aged 25 to 40 who received the YFV17D yellow fever vaccine. The sample consisted of CD4+ T cells sorted from PBMCs, taken 10 days after the yellow fever booster vaccination.

The CDR3 sequence is CASSLVLAGHNEQFF. CDR3 bases: TGCGCCAGCAGCTTGGTTCTAGCGGGACACAATGAGCAGTTCTTC. The chain is built from TRBV5-1 and TRBJ2-1; 9 bases agree with TRBD2. Germline-derived CDR1 and CDR2 are SGHRS and YFSETQ. J gave up 5 bases and V 0 bases, and 3 bases lay outside the gene matches. The CDR3 has 15 amino acids. Full variable domain (rest looked up from reference TRBV5-1 and TRBJ2-1): KAGVTQTPRYLIKTRGQQVTLSCSPISGHRSVSWYQQTPGQGLQFLFEYFSETQRNKGNFPGRFSGRQFSNSRSEMNVSTLELGDSALYLCASSLVLAGHNEQFFGPGTRLTVL.